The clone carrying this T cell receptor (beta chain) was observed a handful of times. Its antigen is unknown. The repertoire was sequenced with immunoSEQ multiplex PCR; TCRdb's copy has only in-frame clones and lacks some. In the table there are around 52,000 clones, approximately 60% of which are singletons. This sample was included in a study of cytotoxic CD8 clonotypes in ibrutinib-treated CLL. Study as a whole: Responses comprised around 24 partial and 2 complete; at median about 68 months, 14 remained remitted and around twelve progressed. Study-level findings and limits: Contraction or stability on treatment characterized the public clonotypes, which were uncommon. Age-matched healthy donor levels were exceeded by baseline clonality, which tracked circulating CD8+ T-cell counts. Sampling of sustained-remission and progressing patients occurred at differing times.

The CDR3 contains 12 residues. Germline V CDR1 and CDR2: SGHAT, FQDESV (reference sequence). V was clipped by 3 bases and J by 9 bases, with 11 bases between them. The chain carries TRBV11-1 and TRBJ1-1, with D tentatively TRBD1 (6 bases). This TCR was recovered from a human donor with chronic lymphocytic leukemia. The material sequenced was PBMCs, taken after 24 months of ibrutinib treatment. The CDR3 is CASSFGTGKAFF. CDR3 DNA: TGTGCCAGCAGCTTCGGAACAGGGAAAGCTTTCTTT.